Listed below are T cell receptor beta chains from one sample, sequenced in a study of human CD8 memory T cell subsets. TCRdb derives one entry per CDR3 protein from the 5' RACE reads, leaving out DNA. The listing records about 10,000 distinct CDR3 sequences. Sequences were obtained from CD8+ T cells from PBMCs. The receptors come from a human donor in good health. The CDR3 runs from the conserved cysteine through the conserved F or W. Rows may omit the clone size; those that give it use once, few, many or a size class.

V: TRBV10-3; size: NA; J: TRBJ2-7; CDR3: CAFRPGQGREQYF
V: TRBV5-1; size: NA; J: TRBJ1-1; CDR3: CASSLMYSEEEAFF
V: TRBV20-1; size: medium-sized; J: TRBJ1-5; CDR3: CSARVPGQKNQPQHF
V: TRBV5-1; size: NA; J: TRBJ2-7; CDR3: CASRLGPDSYEQYF
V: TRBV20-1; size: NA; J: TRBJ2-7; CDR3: CSASLPGGGYEQYF
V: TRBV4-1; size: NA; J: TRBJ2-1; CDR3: CASSTNPSSYNEQFF
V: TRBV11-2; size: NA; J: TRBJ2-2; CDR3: CASSLDIPDMLAGELFF
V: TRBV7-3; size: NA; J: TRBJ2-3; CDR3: CASSLTVADTQYF
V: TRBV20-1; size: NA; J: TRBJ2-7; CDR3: CSARDLGQARAANPYEQYF
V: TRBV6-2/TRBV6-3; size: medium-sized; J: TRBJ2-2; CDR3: CASSDAGTGDRSYTGELFF
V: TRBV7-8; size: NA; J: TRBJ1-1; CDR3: CASSLYNVATNTEAFF
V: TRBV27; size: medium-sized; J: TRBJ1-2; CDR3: CASSKDRGPLEGYTF
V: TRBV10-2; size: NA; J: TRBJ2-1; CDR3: CASSETRRGNEQFF
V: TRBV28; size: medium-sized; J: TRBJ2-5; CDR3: CASSFLGGMGQETQYF
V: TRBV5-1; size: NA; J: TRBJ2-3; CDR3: CASSFERDSTDTQYF
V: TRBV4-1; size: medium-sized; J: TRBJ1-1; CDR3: CASSPLATAEAFF
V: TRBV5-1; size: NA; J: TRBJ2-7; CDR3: CASSIESSYEQYF
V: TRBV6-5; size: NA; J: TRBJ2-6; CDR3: CASSPDRGDGANVLTF
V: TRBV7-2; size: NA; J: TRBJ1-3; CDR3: CASSLAGSGNTIYF
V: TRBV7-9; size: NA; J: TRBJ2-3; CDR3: CASRTTSGGPGDTQYF
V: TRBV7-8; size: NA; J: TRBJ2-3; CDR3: CASSPYRGGGSTDTQYF
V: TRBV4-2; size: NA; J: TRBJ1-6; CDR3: CASSPGPGQISPLHF
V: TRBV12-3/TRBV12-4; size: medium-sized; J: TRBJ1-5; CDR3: CASTKGHSNQPQHF
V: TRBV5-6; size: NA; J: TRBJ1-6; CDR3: CASSQGPNSPLHF
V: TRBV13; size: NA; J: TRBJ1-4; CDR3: CASSLDRGEKLFF
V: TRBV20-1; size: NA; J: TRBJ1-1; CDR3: CSADTGGTEAFF
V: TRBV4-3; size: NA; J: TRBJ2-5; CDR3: CASSQDRGSARETQYF
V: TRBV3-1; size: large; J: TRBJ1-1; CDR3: CASRSTGNEAFF
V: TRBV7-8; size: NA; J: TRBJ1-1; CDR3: CASRRGQGAGTEAFF
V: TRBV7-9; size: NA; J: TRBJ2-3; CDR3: CASSSVMAGTDTQYF
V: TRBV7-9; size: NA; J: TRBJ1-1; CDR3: CASSHAQGMNTEAFF
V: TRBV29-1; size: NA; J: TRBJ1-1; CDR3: CSTGDRRPEAFF
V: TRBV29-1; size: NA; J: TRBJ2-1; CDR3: CSVEIWENEQFF
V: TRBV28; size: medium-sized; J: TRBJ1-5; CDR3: CASKIQPDRVIGNQPQHF
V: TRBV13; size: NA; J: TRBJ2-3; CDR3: CASSLEAASGRFGLGTDTQYF
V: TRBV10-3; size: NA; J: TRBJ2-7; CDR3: CAIRDSYEQYF
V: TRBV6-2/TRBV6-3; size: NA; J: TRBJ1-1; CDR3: CASSIRQGVNTEAFF
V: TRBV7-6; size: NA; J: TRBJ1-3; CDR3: CASSLGRPYELSGNTIYF
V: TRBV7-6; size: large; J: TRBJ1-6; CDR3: CASSLAHGESPLHF
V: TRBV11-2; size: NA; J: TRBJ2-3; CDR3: CASSFKLSWDRTSTDTQYF
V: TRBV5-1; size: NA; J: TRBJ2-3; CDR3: CASSLAGGPRIGDTQYF
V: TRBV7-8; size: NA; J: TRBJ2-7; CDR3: CASSFSGAYEQYF
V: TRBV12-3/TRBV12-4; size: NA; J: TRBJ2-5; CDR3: CASSWGQETQYF
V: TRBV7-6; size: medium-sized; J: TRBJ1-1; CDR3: CASSPLGGLNTEAFF
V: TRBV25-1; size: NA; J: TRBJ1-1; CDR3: CASSEYTEAFF
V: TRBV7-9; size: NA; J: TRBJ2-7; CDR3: CASGPPGSSYEQYF
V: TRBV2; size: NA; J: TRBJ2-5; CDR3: CASSAGSGEETQYF
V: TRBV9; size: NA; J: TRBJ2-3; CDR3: CASRVRDSTTDTQYF
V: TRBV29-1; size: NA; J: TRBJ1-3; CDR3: CSVISGGGSGNTIYF
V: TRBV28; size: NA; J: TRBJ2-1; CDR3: CASSLYTGTYNEQFF
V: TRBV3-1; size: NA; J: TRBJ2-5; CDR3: CASSQDGLAGETQYF
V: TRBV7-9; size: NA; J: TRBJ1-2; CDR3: CASSGTGAGYGYTF
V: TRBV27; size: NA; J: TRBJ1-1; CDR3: CASRGQGATEAFF
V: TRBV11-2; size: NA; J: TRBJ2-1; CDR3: CASSLAGNRNEQFF
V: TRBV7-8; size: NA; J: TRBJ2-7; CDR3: CASSALLAGAYEQYF
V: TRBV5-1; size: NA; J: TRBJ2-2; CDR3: CASSHRQNTGELFF
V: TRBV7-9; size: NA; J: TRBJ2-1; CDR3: CASSPPPGSVQGNEQFF
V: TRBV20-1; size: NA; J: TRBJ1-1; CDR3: CTCTPGLGTEAFF
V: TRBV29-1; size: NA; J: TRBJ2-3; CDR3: CSVGGLTGPDTQYF
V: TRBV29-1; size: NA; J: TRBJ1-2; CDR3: CSVEFADGYGYTF